This T cell receptor beta chain was retrieved from a study of cytomegalovirus exposure and HLA in healthy donors. Study in general: An early release of data contained some 80 million unique TCRs, which came from HLA-typed donors.

The germline V gene has CDR1 LNHDA and CDR2 SQIVND (reference sequence). V was cut by 5 bases and J by 2 bases, with 16 bases left in between. The CDR3 contains 15 residues. On this clone: The antigen remains undetermined.

Findings and caveats of the study: Reports showed the classifier diagnosing cytomegalovirus status with high specificity and sensitivity. A few of the chains that were CMV-associated were confirmed in vitro to be specific for CMV antigens.

PCR amplification relied on 60 Vbeta primers (plus 13 Jbeta primers). In the study's own analysis: Approximately 11 million of the roughly 80 million unique TCR beta chains counted in a later analysis were shared. Using immunoSEQ multiplex PCR, the repertoire was profiled, and TCRdb retains in-frame clones only, with some absent. V, J and clone size derive from that table, while D and trimming were established from the DNA sequence. Of some 150,000 clones listed, around 79% are singletons. The chain recombines TRBV19 with TRBJ2-7, with D maybe TRBD1 (5 bases). The sample consisted of PBMCs. The sequence derives from a man under 40 in good health and CMV-seropositive. The CDR3 DNA is TGTGCCAGTAGTTTGCCTGACCAGGGAACCTACGAGCAGTACTTC. It yields the protein CASSLPDQGTYEQYF.